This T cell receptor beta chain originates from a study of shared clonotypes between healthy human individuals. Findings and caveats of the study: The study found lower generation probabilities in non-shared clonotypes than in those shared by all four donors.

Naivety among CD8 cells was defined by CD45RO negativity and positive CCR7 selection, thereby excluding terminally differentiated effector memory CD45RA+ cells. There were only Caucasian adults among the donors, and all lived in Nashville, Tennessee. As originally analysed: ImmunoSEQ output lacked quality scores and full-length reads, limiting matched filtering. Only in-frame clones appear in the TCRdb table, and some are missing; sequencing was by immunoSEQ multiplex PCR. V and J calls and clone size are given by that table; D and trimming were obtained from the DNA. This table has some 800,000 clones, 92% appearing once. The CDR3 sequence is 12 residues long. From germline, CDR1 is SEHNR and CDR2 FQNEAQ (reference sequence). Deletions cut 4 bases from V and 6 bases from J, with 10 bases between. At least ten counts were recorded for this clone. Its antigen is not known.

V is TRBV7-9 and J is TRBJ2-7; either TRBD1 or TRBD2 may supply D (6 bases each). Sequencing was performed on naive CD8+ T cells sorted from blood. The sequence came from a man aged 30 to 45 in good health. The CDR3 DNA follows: TGTGCCAGCAGCTGGGGGGCCGGCGAGCAGTACTTC. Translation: CASSWGAGEQYF.